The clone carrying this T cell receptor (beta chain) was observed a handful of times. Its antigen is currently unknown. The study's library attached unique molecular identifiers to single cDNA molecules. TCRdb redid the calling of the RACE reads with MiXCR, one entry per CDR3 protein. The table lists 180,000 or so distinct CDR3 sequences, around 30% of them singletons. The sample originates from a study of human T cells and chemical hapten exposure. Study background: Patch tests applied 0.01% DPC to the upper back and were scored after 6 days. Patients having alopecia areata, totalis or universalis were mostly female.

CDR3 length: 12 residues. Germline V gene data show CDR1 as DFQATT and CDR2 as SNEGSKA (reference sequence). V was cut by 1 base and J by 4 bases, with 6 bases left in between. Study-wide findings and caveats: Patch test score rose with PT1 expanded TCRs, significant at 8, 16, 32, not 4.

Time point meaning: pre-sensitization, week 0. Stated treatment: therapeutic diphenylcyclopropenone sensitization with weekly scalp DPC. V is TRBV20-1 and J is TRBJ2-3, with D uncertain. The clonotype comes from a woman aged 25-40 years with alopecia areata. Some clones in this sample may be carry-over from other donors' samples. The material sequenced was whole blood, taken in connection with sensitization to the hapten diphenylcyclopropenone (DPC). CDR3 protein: CSARVISDTQYF. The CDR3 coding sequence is TGCAGTGCTAGAGTAATCTCAGATACGCAGTATTTT.